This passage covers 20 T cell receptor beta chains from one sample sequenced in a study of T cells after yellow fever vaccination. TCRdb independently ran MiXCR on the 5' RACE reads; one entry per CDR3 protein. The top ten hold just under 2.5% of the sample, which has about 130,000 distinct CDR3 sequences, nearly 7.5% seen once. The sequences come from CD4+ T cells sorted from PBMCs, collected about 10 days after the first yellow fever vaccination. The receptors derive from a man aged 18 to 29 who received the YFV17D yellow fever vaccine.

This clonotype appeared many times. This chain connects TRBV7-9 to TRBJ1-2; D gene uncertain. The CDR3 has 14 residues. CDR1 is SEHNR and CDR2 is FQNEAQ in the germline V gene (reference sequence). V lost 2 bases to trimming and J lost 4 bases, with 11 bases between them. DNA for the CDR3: TGTGCCAGCAGCTTATTCGGGCAGCTCTATGGCTACACCTTC. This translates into CASSLFGQLYGYTF.

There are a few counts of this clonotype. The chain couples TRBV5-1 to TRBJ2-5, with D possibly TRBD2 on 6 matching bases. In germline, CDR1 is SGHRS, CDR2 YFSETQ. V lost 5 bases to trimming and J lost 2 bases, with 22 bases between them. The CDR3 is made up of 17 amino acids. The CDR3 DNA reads TGCGCCAGCAGGATGGAGGGGAGTAGCATTAAACAAGAGACCCAGTACTTC. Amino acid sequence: CASRMEGSSIKQETQYF.

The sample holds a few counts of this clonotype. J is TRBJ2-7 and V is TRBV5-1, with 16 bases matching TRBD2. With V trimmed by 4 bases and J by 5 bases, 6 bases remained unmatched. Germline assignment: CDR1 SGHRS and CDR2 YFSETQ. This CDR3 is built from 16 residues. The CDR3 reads CASSSGTSGGGHEQYF. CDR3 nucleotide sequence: TGCGCCAGCAGCAGCGGGACTAGCGGGGGGGGCCACGAGCAGTACTTC.

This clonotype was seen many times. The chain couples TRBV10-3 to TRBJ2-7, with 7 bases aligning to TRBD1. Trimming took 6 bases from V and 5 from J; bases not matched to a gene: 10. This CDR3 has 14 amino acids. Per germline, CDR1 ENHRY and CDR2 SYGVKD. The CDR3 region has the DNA TGTGCCATCAGCCGACTCACAGGGGTCGACGAGCAGTACTTC. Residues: CAISRLTGVDEQYF.

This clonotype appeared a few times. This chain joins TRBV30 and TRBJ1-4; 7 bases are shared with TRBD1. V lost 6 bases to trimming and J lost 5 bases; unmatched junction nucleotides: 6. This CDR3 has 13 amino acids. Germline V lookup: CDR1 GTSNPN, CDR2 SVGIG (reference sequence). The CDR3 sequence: CACNRGSNEKLFF. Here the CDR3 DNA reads TGTGCCTGCAACAGGGGATCGAATGAAAAACTGTTTTTT. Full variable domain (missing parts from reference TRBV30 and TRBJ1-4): SQTIHQWPATLVQPVGSPLSLECTVEGTSNPNLYWYRQAAGRGLQLLFYSVGIGQISSEVPQNLSASRPQDRQFILSSKKLLLSDSGFYLCACNRGSNEKLFFGSGTQLSVL.

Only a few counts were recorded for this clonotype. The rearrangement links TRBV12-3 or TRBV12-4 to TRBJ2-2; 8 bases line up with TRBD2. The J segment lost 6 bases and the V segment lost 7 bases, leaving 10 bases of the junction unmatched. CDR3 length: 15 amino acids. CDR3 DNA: TGTGCCAGCACCAAAGGCGGGCGGGGGGCCGGGGAGCTGTTTTTT. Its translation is CASTKGGRGAGELFF.

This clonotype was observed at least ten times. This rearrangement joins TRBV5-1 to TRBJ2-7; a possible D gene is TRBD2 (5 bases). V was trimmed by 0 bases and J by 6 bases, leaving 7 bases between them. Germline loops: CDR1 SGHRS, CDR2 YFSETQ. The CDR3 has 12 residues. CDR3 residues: CASSLDGSEQYF. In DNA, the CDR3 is TGCGCCAGCAGCTTGGATGGGAGCGAGCAGTACTTC.

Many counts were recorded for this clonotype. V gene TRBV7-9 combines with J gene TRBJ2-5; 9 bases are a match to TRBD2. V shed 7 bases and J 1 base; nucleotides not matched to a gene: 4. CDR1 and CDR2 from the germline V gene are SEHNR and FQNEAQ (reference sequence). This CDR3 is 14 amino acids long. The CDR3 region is CASTIAGAQETQYF. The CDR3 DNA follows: TGTGCCAGCACCATAGCGGGGGCCCAAGAGACCCAGTACTTC.

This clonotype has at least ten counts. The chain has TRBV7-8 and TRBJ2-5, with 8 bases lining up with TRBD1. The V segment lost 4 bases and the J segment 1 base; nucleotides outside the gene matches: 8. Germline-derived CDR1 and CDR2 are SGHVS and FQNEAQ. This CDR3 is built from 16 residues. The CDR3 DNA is TGTGCCAGCAGCTCCCGAGGCAGGGGGCTCCAAGAGACCCAGTACTTC. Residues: CASSSRGRGLQETQYF.

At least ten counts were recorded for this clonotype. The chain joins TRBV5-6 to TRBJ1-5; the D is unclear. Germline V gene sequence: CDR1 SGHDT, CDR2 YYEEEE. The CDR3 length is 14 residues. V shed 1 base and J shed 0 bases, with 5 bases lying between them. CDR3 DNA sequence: TGTGCCAGCAGCTTGCGGGGTAGCAATCAGCCCCAGCATTTT. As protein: CASSLRGSNQPQHF.

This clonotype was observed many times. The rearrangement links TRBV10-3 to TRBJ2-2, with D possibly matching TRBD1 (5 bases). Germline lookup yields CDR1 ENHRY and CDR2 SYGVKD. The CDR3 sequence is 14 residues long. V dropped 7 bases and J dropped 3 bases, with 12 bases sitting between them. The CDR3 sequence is CAIKGREDTGELFF. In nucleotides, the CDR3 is TGTGCCATCAAGGGCAGGGAAGACACCGGGGAGCTGTTTTTT.

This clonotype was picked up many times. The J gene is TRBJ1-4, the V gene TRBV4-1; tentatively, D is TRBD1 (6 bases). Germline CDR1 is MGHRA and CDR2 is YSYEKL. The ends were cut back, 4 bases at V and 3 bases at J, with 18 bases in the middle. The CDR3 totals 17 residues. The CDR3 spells CASSPLLKGVSNEKLFF. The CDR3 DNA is TGCGCCAGCAGCCCTCTCTTAAAGGGGGTATCTAATGAAAAACTGTTTTTT.

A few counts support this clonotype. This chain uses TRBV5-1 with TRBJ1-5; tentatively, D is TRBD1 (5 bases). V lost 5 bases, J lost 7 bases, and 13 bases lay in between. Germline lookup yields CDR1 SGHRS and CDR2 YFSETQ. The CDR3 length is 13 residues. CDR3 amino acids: CASSPGQGQPQHF. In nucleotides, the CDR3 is TGCGCCAGCAGTCCCGGACAAGGCCAGCCCCAGCATTTT.

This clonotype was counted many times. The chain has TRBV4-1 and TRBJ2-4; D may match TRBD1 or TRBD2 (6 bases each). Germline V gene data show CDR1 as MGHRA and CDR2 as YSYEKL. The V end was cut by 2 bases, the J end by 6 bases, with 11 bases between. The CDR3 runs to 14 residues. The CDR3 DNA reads TGCGCCAGCAGCCAACGCGGGGACATAAACATTCAGTACTTC. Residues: CASSQRGDINIQYF.

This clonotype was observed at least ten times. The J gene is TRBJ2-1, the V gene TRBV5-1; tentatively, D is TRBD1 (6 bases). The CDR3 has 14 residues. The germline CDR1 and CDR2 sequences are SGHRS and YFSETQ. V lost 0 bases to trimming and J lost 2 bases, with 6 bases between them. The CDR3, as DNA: TGCGCCAGCAGCTTGGGACAGGCCTACAATGAGCAGTTCTTC. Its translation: CASSLGQAYNEQFF.

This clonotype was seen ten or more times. The CDR3 loop reads CASGFGGGDYEQYV. The CDR3 DNA sequence: TGTGCCTCGGGTTTTGGCGGGGGGGACTACGAGCAGTACGTC. The genes are TRBV6-5 and TRBJ2-7; 9 bases map to TRBD2. The CDR3 is made up of 14 amino acids. V lost 11 bases to trimming and J lost 3 bases; unmatched junction nucleotides: 11. Per the germline V gene, CDR1 is MNHEY and CDR2 is SVGAGI.

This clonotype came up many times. CDR3 bases: TGTGCCAGCAGTGAATACGCGGCCACCACTGAGTCTTTCTTT. The encoded protein is CASSEYAATTESFF. This rearrangement joins TRBV6-1 to TRBJ1-1; D gene ambiguous. The CDR3 has 14 amino acids. Trimming left V 2 bases short and J 12 bases short, with 19 bases between. Germline V lookup: CDR1 MNHNS, CDR2 SASEGT.

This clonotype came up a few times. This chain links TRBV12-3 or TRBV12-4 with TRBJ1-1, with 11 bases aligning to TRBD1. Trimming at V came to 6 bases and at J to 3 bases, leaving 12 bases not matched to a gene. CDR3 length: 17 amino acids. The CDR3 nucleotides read TGTGCCAGCAGCCGACCCCCTACGGGACAGGGGGACACTGAAGCTTTCTTT. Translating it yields CASSRPPTGQGDTEAFF.

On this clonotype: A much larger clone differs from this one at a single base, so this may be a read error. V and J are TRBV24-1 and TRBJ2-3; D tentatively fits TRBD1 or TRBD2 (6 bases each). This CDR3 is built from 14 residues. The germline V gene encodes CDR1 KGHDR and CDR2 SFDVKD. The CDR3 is CAASEGGATDTQYF. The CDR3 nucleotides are TGTGCCGCCAGTGAGGGGGGCGCCACAGATACGCAGTATTTT.

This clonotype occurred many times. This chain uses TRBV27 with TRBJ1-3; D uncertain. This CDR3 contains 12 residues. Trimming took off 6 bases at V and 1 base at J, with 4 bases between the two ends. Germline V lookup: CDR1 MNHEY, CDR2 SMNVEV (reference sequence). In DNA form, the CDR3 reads TGTGCCAGCAGCGGGTCTGGAAACACCATATATTTT. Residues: CASSGSGNTIYF.